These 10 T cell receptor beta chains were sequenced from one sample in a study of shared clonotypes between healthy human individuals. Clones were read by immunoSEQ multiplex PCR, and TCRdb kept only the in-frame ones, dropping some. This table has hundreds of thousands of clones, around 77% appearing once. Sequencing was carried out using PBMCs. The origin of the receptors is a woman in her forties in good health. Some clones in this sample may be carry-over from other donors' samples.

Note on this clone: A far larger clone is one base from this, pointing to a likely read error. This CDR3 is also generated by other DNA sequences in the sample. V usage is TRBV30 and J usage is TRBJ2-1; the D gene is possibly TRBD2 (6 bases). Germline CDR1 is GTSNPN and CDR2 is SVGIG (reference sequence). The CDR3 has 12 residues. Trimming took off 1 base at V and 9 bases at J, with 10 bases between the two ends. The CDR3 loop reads CAWSDTSPEQFF. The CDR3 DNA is TGTGCCTGGAGTGACACTAGCCCTGAGCAGTTCTTC.

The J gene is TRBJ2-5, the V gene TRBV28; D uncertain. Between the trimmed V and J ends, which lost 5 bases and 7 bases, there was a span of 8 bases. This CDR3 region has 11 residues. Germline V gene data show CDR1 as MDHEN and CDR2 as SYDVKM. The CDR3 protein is CASSAVGTQYF. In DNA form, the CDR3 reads TGTGCCAGCAGTGCCGTGGGGACCCAGTACTTC.

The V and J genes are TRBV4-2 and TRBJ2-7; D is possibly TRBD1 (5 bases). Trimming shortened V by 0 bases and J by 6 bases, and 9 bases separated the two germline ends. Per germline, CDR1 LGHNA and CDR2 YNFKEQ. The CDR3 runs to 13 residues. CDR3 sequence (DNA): TGTGCCAGCAGCCAAGATGGGGCAGGCGAGCAGTACTTC. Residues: CASSQDGAGEQYF.

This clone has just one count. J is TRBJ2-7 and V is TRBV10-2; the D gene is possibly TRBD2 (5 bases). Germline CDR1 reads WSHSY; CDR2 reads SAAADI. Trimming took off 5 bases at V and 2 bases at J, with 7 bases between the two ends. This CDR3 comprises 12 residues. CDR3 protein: CASSLSAYEQYF. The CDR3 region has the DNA TGCGCCAGCAGTCTTAGCGCCTACGAGCAGTACTTC.

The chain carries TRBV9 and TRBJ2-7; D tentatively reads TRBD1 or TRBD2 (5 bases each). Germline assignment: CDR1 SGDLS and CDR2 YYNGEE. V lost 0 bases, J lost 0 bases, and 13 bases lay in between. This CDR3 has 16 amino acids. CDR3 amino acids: CASSVAGSLHSYEQYF. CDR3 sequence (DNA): TGTGCCAGCAGCGTAGCAGGGAGCCTGCACTCCTACGAGCAGTACTTC. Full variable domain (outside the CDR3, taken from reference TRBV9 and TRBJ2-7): DSGVTQTPKHLITATGQRVTLRCSPRSGDLSVYWYQQSLDQGLQFLIQYYNGEERAKGNILERFSAQQFPDLHSELNLSSLELGDSALYFCASSVAGSLHSYEQYFGPGTRLTVT.

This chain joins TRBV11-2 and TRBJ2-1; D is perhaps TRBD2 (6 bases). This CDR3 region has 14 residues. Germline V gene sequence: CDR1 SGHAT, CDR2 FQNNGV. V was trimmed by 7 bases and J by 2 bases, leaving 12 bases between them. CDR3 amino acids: CASNRESAYNEQFF. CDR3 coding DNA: TGTGCCAGCAACCGGGAGAGCGCCTACAATGAGCAGTTCTTC.

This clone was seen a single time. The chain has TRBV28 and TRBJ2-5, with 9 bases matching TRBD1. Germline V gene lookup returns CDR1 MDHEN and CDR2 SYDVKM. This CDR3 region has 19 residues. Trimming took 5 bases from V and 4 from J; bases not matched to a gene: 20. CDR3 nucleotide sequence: TGTGCCAGCAGTACCCGGACAGGGGACTCAAGGTCGGCAAGAGAGACCCAGTACTTC. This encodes CASSTRTGDSRSARETQYF.

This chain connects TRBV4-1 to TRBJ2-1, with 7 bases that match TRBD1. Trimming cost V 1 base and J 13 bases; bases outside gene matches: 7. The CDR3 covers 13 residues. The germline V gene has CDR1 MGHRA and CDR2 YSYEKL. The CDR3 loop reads CASSQVHTGEQFF. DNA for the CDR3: TGCGCCAGCAGCCAAGTTCACACAGGGGAACAGTTCTTC.

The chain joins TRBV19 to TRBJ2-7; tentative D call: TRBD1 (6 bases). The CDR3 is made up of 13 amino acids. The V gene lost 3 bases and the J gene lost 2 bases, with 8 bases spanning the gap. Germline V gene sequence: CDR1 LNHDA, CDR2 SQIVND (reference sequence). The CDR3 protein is CASSIGTPYEQYF. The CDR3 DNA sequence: TGTGCCAGTAGTATCGGGACACCCTACGAGCAGTACTTC. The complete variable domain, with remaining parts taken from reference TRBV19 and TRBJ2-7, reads DGGITQSPKYLFRKEGQNVTLSCEQNLNHDAMYWYRQDPGQGLRLIYYSQIVNDFQKGDIAEGYSVSREKKESFPLTVTSAQKNPTAFYLCASSIGTPYEQYFGPGTRLTVT.

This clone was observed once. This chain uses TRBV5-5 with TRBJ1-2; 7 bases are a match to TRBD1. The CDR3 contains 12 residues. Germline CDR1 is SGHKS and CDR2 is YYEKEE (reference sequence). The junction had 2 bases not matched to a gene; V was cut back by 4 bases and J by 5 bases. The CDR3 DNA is TGTGCCAGCAGCCAGGGGGGTTATGGCTACACCTTC. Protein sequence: CASSQGGYGYTF. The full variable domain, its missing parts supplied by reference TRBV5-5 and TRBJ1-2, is DAGVTQSPTHLIKTRGQQVTLRCSPISGHKSVSWYQQVLGQGPQFIFQYYEKEERGRGNFPDRFSARQFPNYSSELNVNALLLGDSALYLCASSQGGYGYTFGSGTRLTVV.